This TCR beta chain was obtained from a study of CD4 and CD8 cells across lung adenocarcinoma regions. One entry per CDR3 protein results from TCRdb running MiXCR on the PCR reads. Of around 16,000 distinct CDR3 sequences in the sample, approximately 50% were seen once. Germline V gene data show CDR1 as GTSNPN and CDR2 as SVGIG (reference sequence). The CDR3 covers 15 residues. The V and J ends lost 3 bases and 1 base respectively, with 13 bases between them. Donors had localized lung adenocarcinoma, a non-small cell lung cancer. Material for sequencing was CD8+ T cells from the center of a lung tumor. V and J are TRBV30 and TRBJ1-3; a possible D gene is TRBD1 (6 bases). The sequence was obtained from a female donor with lung adenocarcinoma. The CD4 and CD8 labels of this study may be unreliable. The CDR3 loop is CAWRDRSFSGNTIYF. Here the CDR3 DNA reads TGTGCCTGGAGGGACAGATCCTTTTCTGGAAACACCATATATTTT.